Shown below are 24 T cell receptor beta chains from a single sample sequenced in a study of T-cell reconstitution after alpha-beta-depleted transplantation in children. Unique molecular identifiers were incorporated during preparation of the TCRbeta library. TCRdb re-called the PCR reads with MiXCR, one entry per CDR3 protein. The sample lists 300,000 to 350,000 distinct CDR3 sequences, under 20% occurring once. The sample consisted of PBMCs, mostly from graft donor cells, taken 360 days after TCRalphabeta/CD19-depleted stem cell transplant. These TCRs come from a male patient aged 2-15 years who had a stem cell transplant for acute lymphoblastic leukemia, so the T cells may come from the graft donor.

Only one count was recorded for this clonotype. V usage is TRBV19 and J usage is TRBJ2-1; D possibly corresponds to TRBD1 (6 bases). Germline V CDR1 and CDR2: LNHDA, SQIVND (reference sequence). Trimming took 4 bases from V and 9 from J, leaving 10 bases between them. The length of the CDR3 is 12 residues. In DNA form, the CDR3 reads TGTGCCAGTAGTAAAACAGGGAGTGAGCAGTTCTTC. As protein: CASSKTGSEQFF.

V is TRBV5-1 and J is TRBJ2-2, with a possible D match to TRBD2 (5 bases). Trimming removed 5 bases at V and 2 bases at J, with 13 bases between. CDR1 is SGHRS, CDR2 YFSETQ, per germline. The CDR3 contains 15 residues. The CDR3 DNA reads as TGCGCCAGCAGACGGGAATTCGCTAACACCGGGGAGCTGTTTTTT. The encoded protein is CASRREFANTGELFF.

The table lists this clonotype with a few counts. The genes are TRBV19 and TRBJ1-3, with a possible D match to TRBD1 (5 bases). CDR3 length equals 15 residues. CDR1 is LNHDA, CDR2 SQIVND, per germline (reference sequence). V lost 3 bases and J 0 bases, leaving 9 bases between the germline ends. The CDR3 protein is CASSITGLSGNTIYF. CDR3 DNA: TGTGCCAGTAGTATCACGGGGCTCTCTGGAAACACCATATATTTT.

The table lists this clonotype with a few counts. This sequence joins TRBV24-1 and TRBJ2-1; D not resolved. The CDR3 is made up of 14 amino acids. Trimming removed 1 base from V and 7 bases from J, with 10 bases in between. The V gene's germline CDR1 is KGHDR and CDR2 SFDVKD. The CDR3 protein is CATSDLKGWNEQFF. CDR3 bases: TGTGCCACCAGTGATTTAAAGGGATGGAATGAGCAGTTCTTC.

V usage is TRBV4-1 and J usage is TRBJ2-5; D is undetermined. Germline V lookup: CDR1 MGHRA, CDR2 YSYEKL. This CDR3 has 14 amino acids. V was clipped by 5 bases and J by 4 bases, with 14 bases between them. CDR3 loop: CASSSRPGPETQYF. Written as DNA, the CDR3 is TGCGCCAGCAGCTCCCGACCCGGCCCAGAGACCCAGTACTTC.

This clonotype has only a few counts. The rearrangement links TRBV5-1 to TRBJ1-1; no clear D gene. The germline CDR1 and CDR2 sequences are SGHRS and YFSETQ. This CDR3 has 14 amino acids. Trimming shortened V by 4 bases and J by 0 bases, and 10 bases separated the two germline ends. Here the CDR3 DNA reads TGCGCCAGCAGCCGGCGGGTCATGAACACTGAAGCTTTCTTT. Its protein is CASSRRVMNTEAFF.

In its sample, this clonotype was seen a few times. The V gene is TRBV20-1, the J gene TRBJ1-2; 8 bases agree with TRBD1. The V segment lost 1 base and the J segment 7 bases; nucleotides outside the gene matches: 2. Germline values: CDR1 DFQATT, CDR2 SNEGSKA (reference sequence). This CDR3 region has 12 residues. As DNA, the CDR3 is TGCAGTGCTAGAGGGACAGGGTTTGGCTACACCTTC. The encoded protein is CSARGTGFGYTF.

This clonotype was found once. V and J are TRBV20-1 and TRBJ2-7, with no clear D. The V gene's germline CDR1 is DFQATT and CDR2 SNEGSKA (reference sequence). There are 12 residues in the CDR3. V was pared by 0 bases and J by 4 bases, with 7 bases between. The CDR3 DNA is TGCAGTGCTAGAGAGAGGTGGTACGAGCAGTACTTC. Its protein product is CSARERWYEQYF.

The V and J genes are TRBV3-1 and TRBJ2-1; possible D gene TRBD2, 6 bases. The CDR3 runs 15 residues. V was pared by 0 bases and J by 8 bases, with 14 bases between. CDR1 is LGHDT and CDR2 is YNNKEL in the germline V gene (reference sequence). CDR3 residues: CASSQDAGEADEQFF. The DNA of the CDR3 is TGTGCCAGCAGCCAAGATGCTGGGGAGGCCGATGAGCAGTTCTTC.

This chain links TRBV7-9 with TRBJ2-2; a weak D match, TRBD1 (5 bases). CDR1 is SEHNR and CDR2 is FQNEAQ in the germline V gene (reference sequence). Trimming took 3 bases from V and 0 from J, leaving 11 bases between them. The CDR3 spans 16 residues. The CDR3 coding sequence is TGTGCCAGCAGCTTTATGCTAGGGGCGAACACCGGGGAGCTGTTTTTT. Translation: CASSFMLGANTGELFF.

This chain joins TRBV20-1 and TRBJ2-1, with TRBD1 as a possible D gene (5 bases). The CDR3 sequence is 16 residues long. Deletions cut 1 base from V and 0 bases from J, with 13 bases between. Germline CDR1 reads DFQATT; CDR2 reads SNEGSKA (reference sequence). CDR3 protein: CSARVRQHFSYNEQFF. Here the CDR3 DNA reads TGCAGTGCTAGAGTGAGACAGCACTTCTCCTACAATGAGCAGTTCTTC.

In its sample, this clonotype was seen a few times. CDR3 amino acids: CASGFGYVEQFF. Here the CDR3 DNA reads TGTGCCAGCGGGTTTGGGTATGTTGAGCAGTTCTTC. This chain uses TRBV28 with TRBJ2-1; D uncertain. CDR3 length: 12 residues. Trimming shortened V by 8 bases and J by 9 bases, and 14 bases separated the two germline ends. Germline CDR1 reads MDHEN; CDR2 reads SYDVKM.

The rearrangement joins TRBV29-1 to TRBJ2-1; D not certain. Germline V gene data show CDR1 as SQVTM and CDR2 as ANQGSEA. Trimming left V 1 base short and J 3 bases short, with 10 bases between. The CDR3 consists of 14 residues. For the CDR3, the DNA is TGCAGCGTTGAAGCGGAAGTCATCTACAATGAGCAGTTCTTC. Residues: CSVEAEVIYNEQFF.

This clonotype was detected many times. The CDR3 here is CASSYRLAGATDTQYF. The CDR3 nucleotides read TGTGCCAGCAGTTACCGACTAGCGGGAGCCACAGATACGCAGTATTTT. The V gene is TRBV7-2, the J gene TRBJ2-3; TRBD2 matches at 12 bases. This CDR3 contains 16 residues. Trimming cost V 6 bases and J 2 bases; bases outside gene matches: 6. Germline lookup yields CDR1 SGHTA and CDR2 FQGNSA.

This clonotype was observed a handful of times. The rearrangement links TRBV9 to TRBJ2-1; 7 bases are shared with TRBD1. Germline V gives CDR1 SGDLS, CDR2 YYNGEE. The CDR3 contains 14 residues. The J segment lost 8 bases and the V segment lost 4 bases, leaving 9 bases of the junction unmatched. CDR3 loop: CASSPDRVDDEQFF. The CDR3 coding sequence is TGTGCCAGCAGCCCCGACAGGGTCGACGATGAGCAGTTCTTC.

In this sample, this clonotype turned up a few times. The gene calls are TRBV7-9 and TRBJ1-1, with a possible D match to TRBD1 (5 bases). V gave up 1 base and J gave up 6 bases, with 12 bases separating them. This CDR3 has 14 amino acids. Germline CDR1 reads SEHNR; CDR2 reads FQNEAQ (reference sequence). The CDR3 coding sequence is TGTGCCAGCAGCTTAGGCGCGGGACTTCCTGAAGCTTTCTTT. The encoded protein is CASSLGAGLPEAFF.

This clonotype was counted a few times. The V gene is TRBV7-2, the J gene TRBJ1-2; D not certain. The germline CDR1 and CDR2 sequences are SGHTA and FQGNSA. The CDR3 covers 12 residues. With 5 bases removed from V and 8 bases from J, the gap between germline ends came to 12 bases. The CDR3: CASSRELGGYTF. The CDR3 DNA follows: TGTGCCAGCAGCAGGGAATTGGGGGGCTACACCTTC.

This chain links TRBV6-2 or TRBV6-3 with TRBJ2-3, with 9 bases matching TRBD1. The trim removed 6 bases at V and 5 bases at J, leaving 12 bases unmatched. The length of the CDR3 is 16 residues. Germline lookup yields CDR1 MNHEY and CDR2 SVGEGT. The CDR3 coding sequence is TGTGCCAGCAGCAGAAGGGACAGGGCTTTTGGAGATACGCAGTATTTT. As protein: CASSRRDRAFGDTQYF.

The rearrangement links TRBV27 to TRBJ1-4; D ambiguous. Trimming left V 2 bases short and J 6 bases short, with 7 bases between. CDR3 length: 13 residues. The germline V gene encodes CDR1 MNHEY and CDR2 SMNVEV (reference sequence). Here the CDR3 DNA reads TGTGCCAGCAGTTTAATAGTCGATGAAAAACTGTTTTTT. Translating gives CASSLIVDEKLFF.

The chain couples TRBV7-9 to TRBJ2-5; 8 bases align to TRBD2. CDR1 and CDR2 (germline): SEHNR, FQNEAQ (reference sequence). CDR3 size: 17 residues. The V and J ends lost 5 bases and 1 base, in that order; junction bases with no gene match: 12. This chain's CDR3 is CASSPPLRLAGQETQYF. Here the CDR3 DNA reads TGTGCCAGCAGCCCTCCGTTGCGGCTAGCGGGCCAAGAGACCCAGTACTTC.

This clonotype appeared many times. The CDR3 region is CASSVGQGSTDTQYF. The CDR3 DNA follows: TGTGCCAGCAGCGTCGGGCAGGGTAGCACAGATACGCAGTATTTT. V gene TRBV9 combines with J gene TRBJ2-3; D may be TRBD1 (5 bases). Germline V gives CDR1 SGDLS, CDR2 YYNGEE. The CDR3 spans 15 residues. V lost 2 bases and J lost 0, with 10 bases in between. The whole variable domain, filled in from reference TRBV9 and TRBJ2-3, reads DSGVTQTPKHLITATGQRVTLRCSPRSGDLSVYWYQQSLDQGLQFLIQYYNGEERAKGNILERFSAQQFPDLHSELNLSSLELGDSALYFCASSVGQGSTDTQYFGPGTRLTVL.

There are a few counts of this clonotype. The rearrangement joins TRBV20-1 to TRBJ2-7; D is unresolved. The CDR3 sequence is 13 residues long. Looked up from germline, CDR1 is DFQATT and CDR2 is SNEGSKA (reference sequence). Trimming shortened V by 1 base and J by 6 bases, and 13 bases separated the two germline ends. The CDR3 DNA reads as TGCAGTGCTAGAGGGTGGGTTATGGGCGAGCAGTACTTC. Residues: CSARGWVMGEQYF.

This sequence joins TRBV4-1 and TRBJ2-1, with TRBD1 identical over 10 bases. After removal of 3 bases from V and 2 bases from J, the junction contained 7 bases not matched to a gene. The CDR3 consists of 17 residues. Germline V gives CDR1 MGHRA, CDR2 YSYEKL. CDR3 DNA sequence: TGCGCCAGCAGCCAGACACTCGGGACAGGGGCCTACAATGAGCAGTTCTTC. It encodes CASSQTLGTGAYNEQFF.

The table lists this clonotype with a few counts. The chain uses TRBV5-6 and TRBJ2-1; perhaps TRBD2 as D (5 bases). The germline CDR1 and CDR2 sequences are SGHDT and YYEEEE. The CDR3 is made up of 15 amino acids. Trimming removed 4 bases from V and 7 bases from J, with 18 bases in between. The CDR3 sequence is CASSPLLEVTNEQFF. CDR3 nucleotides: TGTGCCAGCAGCCCCTTACTAGAAGTTACTAATGAGCAGTTCTTC.